Below, one T cell receptor (beta chain) is given with its context. This clone's antigen is unknown. Base qualities are not recorded, but no much larger clone differs from it by a single base. This record comes from a study of T cell responses to AZD1222 COVID-19 vaccine (dated by TCRdb to the early 2020s). As for the study more broadly: AZD1222 recipients whose second dose came at about 4 weeks and those whose second dose came at about 12 weeks were combined into one group, since spike-specific TCR depth and breadth did not differ between the two schedules. A total of 230 to 250 trial participants underwent TCR sequencing, of whom nearly 210 received two doses of AZD1222 and about 26 received two doses of the MenACWY control vaccine. Trial participants were enrolled into age subgroups of 18-55, 56-69 and 70-plus years, which contained about 150, 27 and 61 TCR-sequenced participants, respectively. Beyond this particular receptor, the publication reports: The vaccine-associated CD4 TCRs covered the entire spike protein, and the dominant responses fell in regions 160-218 and 743-854. Epitopes outside the regions mutated in the B.1.351 and B.1.1.7 variants were reportedly recognized by nearly half of the unique spike-specific TCRs. Conclusions about previously exposed vaccinees are limited, since just a handful of AZD1222 recipients were seropositive for SARS-CoV-2 at baseline. After two AZD1222 doses, both the breadth and the depth of spike-specific TCRs were significantly higher than at day 0 and than in MenACWY recipients. In the small 56-69-year group, the increase in depth fell short of significance, most likely because of low power. Because no day 14 peak-response samples were available, repertoires were characterized only after the peak T cell response. Participants were mostly white British, with more females than males. The authors suggested clonal diversity may have been underestimated.

This specimen's time point label, per the study, means: baseline before first vaccination. Vaccinee samples came from UK trials COV001 and COV002, including a single-blind randomized controlled phase 2/3 trial of AZD1222 (ChAdOx1 nCoV-19) in healthy adults. For TCRbeta chain sequencing, PBMC samples from trial participants were taken at day 0 and at day 28 after the second dose. The CDR3 regions of human TCRbeta chains were subjected to immunosequencing. As for the original processing: TCRs in the repertoires were compared against a reference library of SARS-CoV-2-specific TCRs that had been generated with the MIRA antigen-specificity platform. Breadth was defined as the fraction of unique TCRs that were SARS-CoV-2-associated, and depth was defined as the fraction of total T cells that were SARS-CoV-2-associated. Each spike-specific TCR was assigned to its reactive spike region and to a CD4 or CD8 class using the MIRA data. Log10-transformed breadth and depth values were compared by one-way ANOVA with Sidak's multiple comparisons tests. Entries here come from immuneACCESS through TCRdb and include only in-frame sequences with V and J called. Some clones fail to appear in such tables; in the studies checked, an unresolved V gene covers under half of the shortfall, and the cause of the remainder is unknown. Clone size and V and J calls were adopted from that table, with D and trimming inferred from the DNA. Within this sample are about 140,000 clones, with over 85% of them counted one time only. More than 5.5% of the sample rests with the top ten.

According to the germline V gene, CDR1 reads SGHAT and CDR2 reads FQNNGV. The CDR3 starts with the cysteine, ends with the phenylalanine, and has 14 residues. Only the CDR3 DNA is retained, 42 bases long and in frame from the first base. V has 5 bases trimmed and J has 5 bases trimmed; junction bases matching no gene number 8. The clonotype was recovered from an adult in good health. In this chain, TRBV11-2 is recombined with TRBJ2-5; 7 of the junction bases match TRBD2. The source was peripheral blood, collected on day 0 of AZD1222 vaccination. CDR3 region: CASSPGLDRETQYF. DNA sequence: TGTGCCAGCAGCCCCGGACTAGATCGGGAGACCCAGTACTTC. Reference TRBV11-2 and TRBJ2-5 genes cover what lies past the CDR3, so the full variable domain is EAGVAQSPRYKIIEKRQSVAFWCNPISGHATLYWYQQILGQGPKLLIQFQNNGVVDDSQLPKDRFSAERLKGVDSTLKIQPAKLEDSAVYLCASSPGLDRETQYFGPGTRLLVL.